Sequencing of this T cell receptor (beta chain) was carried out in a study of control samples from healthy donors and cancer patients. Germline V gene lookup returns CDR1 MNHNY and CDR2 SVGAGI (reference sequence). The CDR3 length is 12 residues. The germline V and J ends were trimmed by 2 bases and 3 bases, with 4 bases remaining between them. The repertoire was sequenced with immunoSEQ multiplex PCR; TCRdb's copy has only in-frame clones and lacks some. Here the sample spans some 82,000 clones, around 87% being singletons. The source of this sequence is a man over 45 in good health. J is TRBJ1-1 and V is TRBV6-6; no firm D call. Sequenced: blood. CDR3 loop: CASSYPDTEAFF. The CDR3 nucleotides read TGTGCCAGCAGTTACCCCGACACTGAAGCTTTCTTT.